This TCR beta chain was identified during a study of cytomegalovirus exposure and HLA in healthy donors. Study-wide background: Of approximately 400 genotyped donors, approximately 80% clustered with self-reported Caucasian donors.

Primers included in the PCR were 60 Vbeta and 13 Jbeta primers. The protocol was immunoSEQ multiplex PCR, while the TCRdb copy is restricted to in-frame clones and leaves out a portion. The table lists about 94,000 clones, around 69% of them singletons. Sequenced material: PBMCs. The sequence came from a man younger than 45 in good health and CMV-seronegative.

CDR3: CASSLSRTGGPFGGNTIYF. The CDR3 bases are TGTGCCAGCAGCTTATCCAGGACAGGGGGCCCTTTTGGTGGAAACACCATATATTTT. The chain uses TRBV11-2 and TRBJ1-3; 11 bases map to TRBD1. The CDR3 runs 19 residues. The germline CDR1 and CDR2 sequences are SGHAT and FQNNGV. V lost 2 bases and J lost 3; bases outside the gene matches: 12.